These T cell receptor beta chains were read from a single sample in a study of T cell changes during pregnancy in multiple sclerosis. Sequencing used immunoSEQ multiplex PCR; TCRdb keeps in-frame clones, though not all of them. Of about 20,000 clones detected, roughly nine tenths appear once; the ten largest clones hold around 7%. This specimen was CD8+ T cells from peripheral blood mononuclear cells, taken in the third trimester of pregnancy. The receptor source for this set is a female donor in good health, enrolled as a control in a pregnancy study. CDR3s include the opening cysteine and the closing phenylalanine or tryptophan. Each record gives: J gene, D gene, clone size, V gene, CDR3 DNA, CDR3 protein. The D gene is left open where the match is weak. Where a row states a size, it is once, few, many or the class of an expanded clone; other rows omit it.

>TRBJ1-2|NA|NA|TRBV18
TGTGCCAGCTCACCGGGTCAGGGCTCCGATGGCTACACCTTC
CASSPGQGSDGYTF
>TRBJ1-2|NA|NA|TRBV2
TGTGCCAGCGGGAGGCGGTGGGGGGTTAAGGACTATGGCTACACCTTC
CASGRRWGVKDYGYTF
>TRBJ1-5|NA|NA|TRBV27
TGTGCCAGCATAGACGGGGTATCATATAGCAATCAGCCCCAGCATTTT
CASIDGVSYSNQPQHF
>TRBJ1-6|TRBD1|NA|TRBV2
TGTGCCAGCAGTGAAGGCCTTCGTTTTCGAACAGGGGTTTCACCCCTCCACTTT
CASSEGLRFRTGVSPLHF
>TRBJ1-1|NA|NA|TRBV4-3
TGCGCCAGCAGCCAAGAGGTCCAGGGAGGGACTGAAGCTTTCTTT
CASSQEVQGGTEAFF
>TRBJ2-2|TRBD1|NA|TRBV9
TGTGCCAGCAGCGTAGTTCCCGATTGGCGGCCCTTTTCCGGGACAGCAACCTCGGACGGGGAGCTGTTTTTT
CASSVVPDWRPFSGTATSDGELFF
>TRBJ1-2|NA|NA|TRBV4-1
TGCGCCAGCAGCCAAGCCCCTGGCGGCTACACCTTC
CASSQAPGGYTF
>TRBJ2-1|NA|NA|TRBV4-1
TGCGCCAGCAGCCCCCTGGGCGGGATGGGCTCCTACAATGAGCAGTTCTTC
CASSPLGGMGSYNEQFF
>TRBJ2-1|NA|NA|TRBV2
TGTGCCAGCAGTTCGCCCGGGATAGGGCTGTGGAATGAGCAGTTCTTC
CASSSPGIGLWNEQFF
>TRBJ2-1|TRBD1|once|TRBV27
TGTGCCAGCAGGGAAGGGGGCGGGACAGGATACTACAATGAGCAGTTCTTC
CASREGGGTGYYNEQFF
>TRBJ1-1|NA|NA|TRBV6-1
TGTGCCAGCAACGATGGAGGGGAGGACACTGAAGCTTTCTTT
CASNDGGEDTEAFF
>TRBJ1-2|TRBD1|NA|TRBV9
TGTGCCAGCAGCGTCCCGGGACAGGGGATCAATGGCTACACCTTC
CASSVPGQGINGYTF
>TRBJ2-2|NA|NA|TRBV7-9
TGTGCCAGCAGCTCAGGGTCCGGGGAGCTGTTTTTT
CASSSGSGELFF
>TRBJ2-7|NA|NA|TRBV29-1
TGCAGCGTTGAAGTGGCAGGGTTCCCCTCCTACGAGCAGTACTTC
CSVEVAGFPSYEQYF
>TRBJ2-3|NA|NA|TRBV2
TGTGCCAGCAACGTAGGATCCGTCAGGGATACGCAGTATTTT
CASNVGSVRDTQYF
>TRBJ2-7|TRBD2|NA|TRBV9
TGTGCCAGCAGCGGGGGGGGGACGGGAGGCTACGAGCAGTACTTC
CASSGGGTGGYEQYF
>TRBJ2-4|TRBD2|NA|TRBV7-3
TGTGCCAGCAGCCTAGCGGGGTGGGGGGACATTCAGTACTTC
CASSLAGWGDIQYF
>TRBJ2-5|TRBD2|NA|TRBV28
TGTGCCAGCAGTCGAGCGGGAGTGGGGGAGACCCAGTACTTC
CASSRAGVGETQYF
>TRBJ2-1|TRBD2|NA|TRBV18
TGTGCCAGCTCACCTTCCGGGACTAGCGGGGAGAATGAGCAGTTCTTC
CASSPSGTSGENEQFF
>TRBJ1-1|TRBD1|NA|TRBV7-7
TGTCAGGGCCCCTGGAGAGGGGGCGCAAAAACTGAAGCTTTCTTT
CQGPWRGGAKTEAFF
>TRBJ2-7|TRBD2|NA|TRBV4-1
TGCGCCAGCAGCCAAGATGACATAGCGGGGCTAAAATACGAGCAGTACTTC
CASSQDDIAGLKYEQYF
>TRBJ1-2|NA|NA|TRBV27
TGTGCCAGCAGCCTCGGGGGGGGTTGGTATGGCTACACCTTC
CASSLGGGWYGYTF
>TRBJ2-7|TRBD1|NA|TRBV2
TGTGCCAGCACGTCCGGGACAGGAGGCTACGAGCAGTACTTC
CASTSGTGGYEQYF
>TRBJ2-7|NA|NA|TRBV18
TGTGCCAGCTCACCTAGAGACGGGGGGCCTTACGAGCAGTACTTC
CASSPRDGGPYEQYF
>TRBJ2-5|NA|once|TRBV9
TGTGCCAGCAGCCCCTTCTCTACGGGGGTAATCCAAGAGACCCAGTACTTC
CASSPFSTGVIQETQYF
>TRBJ2-1|TRBD2|NA|TRBV19
TGTGCCAGTAGTATAGATCGGCAGAAAGCGGGACCCGACTACAATGAGCAGTTCTTC
CASSIDRQKAGPDYNEQFF
>TRBJ1-2|NA|NA|TRBV6-5
TGTGCCAGCAGTTTCCAGGGGCATGGCTACACCTTC
CASSFQGHGYTF